These 8 T cell receptor beta chains were sequenced from one sample in a study of shared clonotypes between healthy human individuals. Clones were sequenced by immunoSEQ multiplex PCR, and TCRdb holds only the in-frame ones, with some missing. This sample yields about 470,000 clones, of which 70% to 80% are seen a single time; roughly 13% belongs to the top ten. The source material was PBMCs. These TCRs come from a middle-aged woman in good health. Some clones in this sample may be carry-over from other donors' samples.

In its sample, this clone was seen a few times. The chain combines TRBV7-9 with TRBJ2-3; 13 bases match TRBD2. The CDR3 runs 15 residues. Trimming took 5 bases from V and 6 from J; bases not matched to a gene: 5. Germline V gene data show CDR1 as SEHNR and CDR2 as FQNEAQ (reference sequence). CDR3 sequence (DNA): TGTGCCAGCAGCGCCGGACTAGCGGGAGCCGATACGCAGTATTTT. Translation: CASSAGLAGADTQYF.

As regards this clone: This likely traces to a read error, being one base from a far larger clone. This rearrangement joins TRBV7-9 to TRBJ1-1; the D is unclear. This CDR3 is 13 amino acids long. The germline gives CDR1 SEHNR, CDR2 FQNEAQ (reference sequence). The CDR3 nucleotides read TGTGCCGGCAGCTTACTGGTAAACCGGGAAGCTTTCTTT. Translation gives CAGSLLVNREAFF.

The chain joins TRBV10-3 to TRBJ2-5; possible D gene TRBD1, 6 bases. Germline loops: CDR1 ENHRY, CDR2 SYGVKD. This CDR3 is 15 amino acids long. The V and J ends lost 0 bases and 2 bases respectively, with 10 bases between them. The CDR3 here is CAISESGGTQETQYF. In DNA, the CDR3 is TGTGCCATCAGTGAGTCAGGTGGGACACAAGAGACCCAGTACTTC.

The V call is TRBV15, the J call TRBJ1-5, with D perhaps TRBD1 (6 bases). There are 14 residues in the CDR3. Germline V gene lookup returns CDR1 LNHNV and CDR2 YYDKDF (reference sequence). The V end was cut by 2 bases, the J end by 7 bases, with 12 bases between. The CDR3 DNA follows: TGTGCCACCAGCAGACACAGGGTTGGACAGCCCCAGCATTTT. Translation: CATSRHRVGQPQHF.

This rearrangement joins TRBV30 to TRBJ1-2, with D perhaps TRBD1 (5 bases). Germline V lookup: CDR1 GTSNPN, CDR2 SVGIG (reference sequence). Trimming left V 0 bases short and J 6 bases short, with 11 bases between. The CDR3 covers 13 residues. CDR3: CAWSVTRENGYTF. CDR3 sequence (DNA): TGTGCCTGGAGTGTAACCAGGGAGAATGGCTACACCTTC.

CDR3 coding DNA: TGTGCCTGGAGTGTAGGGGACTGGACTAGCGGGAGTGGAAGGGCCAAAAACATTCAGTACTTC. This gives the protein CAWSVGDWTSGSGRAKNIQYF. The chain uses TRBV30 and TRBJ2-4, with 13 positions matching TRBD2. Germline-derived CDR1 and CDR2 are GTSNPN and SVGIG (reference sequence). Trimming at V came to 0 bases and at J to 1 base, leaving 15 bases not matched to a gene. The length of the CDR3 is 21 residues.

This clone has a count of ten or more. This chain connects TRBV5-6 to TRBJ2-3, with D unresolved. The V end lost 5 bases, the J end lost 6 bases, and 13 bases lay between the germline ends. The CDR3 contains 13 residues. Germline CDR1 SGHDT, CDR2 YYEEEE. The CDR3 DNA reads TGTGCCAGCAGACTCGTACCGGATGATACGCAGTATTTT. It specifies CASRLVPDDTQYF.

This chain uses TRBV9 with TRBJ2-1; D may be TRBD1 or TRBD2 (5 bases each). Germline V gene lookup returns CDR1 SGDLS and CDR2 YYNGEE. The CDR3 sequence is 13 residues long. The germline V and J ends were trimmed by 0 bases and 8 bases, with 9 bases remaining between them. DNA of the CDR3: TGTGCCAGCAGCGTAGTTTCGGGGCATGAGCAGTTCTTC. This translates into CASSVVSGHEQFF.